These 4 T cell receptor beta chains came from one sample sequenced in a study of shared T cell receptors in the human thymus. Profiling relied on immunoSEQ multiplex PCR, and the TCRdb table lists in-frame clones only, not all of them. The repertoire consists of some 400,000 clones, with more than 85% occurring once and the leading ten covering roughly 0.021%. Sample: thymocytes. These receptors came from a human donor.

This chain links TRBV27 with TRBJ1-4; D not certain. The V gene lost 5 bases and the J gene lost 6 bases, with 16 bases spanning the gap. Germline V gene sequence: CDR1 MNHEY, CDR2 SMNVEV (reference sequence). CDR3 length equals 15 residues. CDR3 DNA: TGTGCCAGCAGTCCCGTATACGTGGAAGATGAAAAACTGTTTTTT. Protein product: CASSPVYVEDEKLFF.

The V call is TRBV6-5, the J call TRBJ2-1; 7 bases match TRBD2. The CDR3 consists of 15 residues. Germline loops: CDR1 MNHEY, CDR2 SVGAGI. V trimming: 2 bases; J trimming: 6 bases; junction bases outside the gene matches: 7. The DNA of the CDR3 is TGTGCCAGCAGTTACGAGGCGGGAGTGGTCAATGAGCAGTTCTTC. This codes for CASSYEAGVVNEQFF.

The chain uses TRBV28 and TRBJ2-7; possible D gene TRBD1, 6 bases. Per germline, CDR1 MDHEN and CDR2 SYDVKM. The length of the CDR3 is 15 residues. Deletions cut 5 bases from V and 0 bases from J, with 14 bases between. The CDR3 loop reads CASSLPGEPSYEQYF. Here the CDR3 DNA reads TGTGCCAGCAGTCTTCCAGGGGAACCCTCCTACGAGCAGTACTTC.

The chain is built from TRBV27 and TRBJ1-5; D possibly corresponds to TRBD1 (6 bases). The CDR3 extends over 13 amino acids. Trimming stripped 5 bases from V and 4 bases from J, with 9 bases between. Per germline, CDR1 MNHEY and CDR2 SMNVEV (reference sequence). The CDR3 loop reads CASSGGGNQPQHF. The CDR3 DNA sequence: TGTGCCAGCAGTGGGGGCGGTAATCAGCCCCAGCATTTT.